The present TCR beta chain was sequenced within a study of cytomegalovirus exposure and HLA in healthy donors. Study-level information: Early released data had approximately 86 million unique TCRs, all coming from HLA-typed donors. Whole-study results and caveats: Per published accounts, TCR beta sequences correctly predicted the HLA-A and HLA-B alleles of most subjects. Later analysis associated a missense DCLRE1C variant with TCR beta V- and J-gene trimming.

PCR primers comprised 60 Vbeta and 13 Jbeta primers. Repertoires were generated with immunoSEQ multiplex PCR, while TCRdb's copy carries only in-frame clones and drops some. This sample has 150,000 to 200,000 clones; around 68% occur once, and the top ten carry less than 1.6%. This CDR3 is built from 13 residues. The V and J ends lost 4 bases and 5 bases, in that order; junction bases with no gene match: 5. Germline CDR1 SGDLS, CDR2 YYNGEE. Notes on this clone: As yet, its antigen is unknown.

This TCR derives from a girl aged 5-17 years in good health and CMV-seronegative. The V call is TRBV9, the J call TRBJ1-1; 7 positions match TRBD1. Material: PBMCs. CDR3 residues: CASSTPGGTEAFF. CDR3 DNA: TGTGCCAGCAGCACCCCAGGGGGGACTGAAGCTTTCTTT.